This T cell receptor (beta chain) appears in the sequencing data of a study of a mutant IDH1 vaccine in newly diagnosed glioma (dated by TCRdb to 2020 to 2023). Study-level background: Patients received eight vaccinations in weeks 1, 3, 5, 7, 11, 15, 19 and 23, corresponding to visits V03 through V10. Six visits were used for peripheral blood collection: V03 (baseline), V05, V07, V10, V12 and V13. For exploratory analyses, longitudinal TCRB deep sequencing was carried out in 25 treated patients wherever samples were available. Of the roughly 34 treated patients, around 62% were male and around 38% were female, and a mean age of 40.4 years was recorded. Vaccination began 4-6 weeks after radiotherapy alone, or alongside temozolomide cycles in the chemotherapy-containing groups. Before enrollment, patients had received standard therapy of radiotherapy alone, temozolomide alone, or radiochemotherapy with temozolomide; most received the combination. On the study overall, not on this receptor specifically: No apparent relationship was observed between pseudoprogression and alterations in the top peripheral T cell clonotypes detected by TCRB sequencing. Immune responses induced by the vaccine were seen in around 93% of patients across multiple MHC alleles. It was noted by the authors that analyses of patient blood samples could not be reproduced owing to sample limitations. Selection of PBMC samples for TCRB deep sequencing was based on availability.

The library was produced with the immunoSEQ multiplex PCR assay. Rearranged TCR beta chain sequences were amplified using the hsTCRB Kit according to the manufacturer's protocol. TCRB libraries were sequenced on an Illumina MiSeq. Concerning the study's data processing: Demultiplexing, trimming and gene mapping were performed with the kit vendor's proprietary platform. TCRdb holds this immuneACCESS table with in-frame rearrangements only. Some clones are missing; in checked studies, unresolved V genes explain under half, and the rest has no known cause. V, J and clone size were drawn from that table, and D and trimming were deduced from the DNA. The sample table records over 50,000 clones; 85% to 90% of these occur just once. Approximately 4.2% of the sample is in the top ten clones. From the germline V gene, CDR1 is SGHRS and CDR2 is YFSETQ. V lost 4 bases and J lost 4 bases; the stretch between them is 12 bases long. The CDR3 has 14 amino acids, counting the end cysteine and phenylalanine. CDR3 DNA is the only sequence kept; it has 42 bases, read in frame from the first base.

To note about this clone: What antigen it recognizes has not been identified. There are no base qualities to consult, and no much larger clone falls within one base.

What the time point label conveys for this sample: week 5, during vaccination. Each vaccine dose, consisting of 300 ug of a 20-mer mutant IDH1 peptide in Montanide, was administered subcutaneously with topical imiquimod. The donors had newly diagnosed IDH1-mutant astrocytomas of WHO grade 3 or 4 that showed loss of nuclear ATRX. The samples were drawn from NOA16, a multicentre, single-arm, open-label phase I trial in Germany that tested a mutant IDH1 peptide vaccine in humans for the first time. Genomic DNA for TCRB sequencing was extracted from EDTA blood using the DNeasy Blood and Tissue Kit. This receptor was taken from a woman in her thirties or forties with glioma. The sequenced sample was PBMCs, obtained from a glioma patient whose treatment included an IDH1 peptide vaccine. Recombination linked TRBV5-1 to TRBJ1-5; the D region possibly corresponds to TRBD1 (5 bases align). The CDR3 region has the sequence CASSTGTGNQPQHF. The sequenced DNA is TGCGCCAGCAGCACCGGGACGGGGAATCAGCCCCAGCATTTT.